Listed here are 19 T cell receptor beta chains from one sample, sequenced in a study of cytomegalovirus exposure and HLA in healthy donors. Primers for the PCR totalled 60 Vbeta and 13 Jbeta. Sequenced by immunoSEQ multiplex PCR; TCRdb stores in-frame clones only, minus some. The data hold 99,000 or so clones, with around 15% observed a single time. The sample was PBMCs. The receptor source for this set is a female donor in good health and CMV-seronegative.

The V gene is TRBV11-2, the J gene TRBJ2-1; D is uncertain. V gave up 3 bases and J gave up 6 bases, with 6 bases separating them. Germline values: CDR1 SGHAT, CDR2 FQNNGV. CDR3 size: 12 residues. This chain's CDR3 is CASSFVANEQFF. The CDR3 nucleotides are TGTGCCAGCAGCTTCGTAGCCAATGAGCAGTTCTTC. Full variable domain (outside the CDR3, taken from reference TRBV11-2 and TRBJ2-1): EAGVAQSPRYKIIEKRQSVAFWCNPISGHATLYWYQQILGQGPKLLIQFQNNGVVDDSQLPKDRFSAERLKGVDSTLKIQPAKLEDSAVYLCASSFVANEQFFGPGTRLTVL.

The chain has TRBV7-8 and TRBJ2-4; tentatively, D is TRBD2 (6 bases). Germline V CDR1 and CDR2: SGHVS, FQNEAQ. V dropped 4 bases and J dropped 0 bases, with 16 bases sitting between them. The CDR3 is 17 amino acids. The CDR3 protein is CASSSIRQGLAKNIQYF. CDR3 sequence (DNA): TGTGCCAGCAGCTCTATCCGGCAGGGACTAGCCAAAAACATTCAGTACTTC.

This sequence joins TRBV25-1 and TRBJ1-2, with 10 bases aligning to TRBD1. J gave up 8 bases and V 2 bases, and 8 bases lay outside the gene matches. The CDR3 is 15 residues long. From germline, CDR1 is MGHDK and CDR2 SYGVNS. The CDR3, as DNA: TGTGCCAGCAGTGAACCCGACAGGGGGCGCGAAGGCTACACCTTC. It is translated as CASSEPDRGREGYTF.

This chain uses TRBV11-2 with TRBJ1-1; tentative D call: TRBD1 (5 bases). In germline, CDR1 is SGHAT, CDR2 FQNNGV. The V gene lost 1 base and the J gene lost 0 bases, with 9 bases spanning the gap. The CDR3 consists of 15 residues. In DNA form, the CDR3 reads TGTGCCAGCAGCTTAGCGTTCAGGGTGAACACTGAAGCTTTCTTT. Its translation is CASSLAFRVNTEAFF.

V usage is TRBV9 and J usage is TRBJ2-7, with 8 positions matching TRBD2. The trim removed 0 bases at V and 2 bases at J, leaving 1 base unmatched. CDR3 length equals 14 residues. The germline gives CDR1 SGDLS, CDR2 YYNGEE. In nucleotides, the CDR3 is TGTGCCAGCAGCGTAGATAGCGGGACCTACGAGCAGTACTTC. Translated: CASSVDSGTYEQYF.

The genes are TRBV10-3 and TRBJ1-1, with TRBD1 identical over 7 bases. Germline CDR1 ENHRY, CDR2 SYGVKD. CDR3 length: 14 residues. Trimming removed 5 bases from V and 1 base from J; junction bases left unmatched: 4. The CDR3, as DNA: TGTGCCATCAGTAATTGGGACAGGAACACTGAAGCTTTCTTT. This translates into CAISNWDRNTEAFF.

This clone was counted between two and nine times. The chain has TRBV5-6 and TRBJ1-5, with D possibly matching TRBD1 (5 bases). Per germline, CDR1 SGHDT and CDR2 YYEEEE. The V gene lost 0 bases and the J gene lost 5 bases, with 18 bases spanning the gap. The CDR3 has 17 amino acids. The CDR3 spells CASSLGAGPRSDQPQHF. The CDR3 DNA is TGTGCCAGCAGCTTGGGGGCAGGGCCGCGGAGCGATCAGCCCCAGCATTTT.

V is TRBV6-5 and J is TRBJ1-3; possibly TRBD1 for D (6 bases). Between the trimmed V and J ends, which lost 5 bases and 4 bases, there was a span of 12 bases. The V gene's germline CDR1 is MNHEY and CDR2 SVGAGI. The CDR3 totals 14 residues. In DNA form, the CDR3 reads TGTGCCAGCAGTCGACAGGTACAAGGAAACACCATATATTTT. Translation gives CASSRQVQGNTIYF.

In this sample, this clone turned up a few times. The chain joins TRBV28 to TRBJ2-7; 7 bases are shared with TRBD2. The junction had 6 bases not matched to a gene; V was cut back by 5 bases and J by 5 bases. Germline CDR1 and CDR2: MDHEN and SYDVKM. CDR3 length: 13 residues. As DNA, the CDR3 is TGTGCCAGCAGTCCCGGGCTAGCGGACGAGCAGTACTTC. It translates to CASSPGLADEQYF.

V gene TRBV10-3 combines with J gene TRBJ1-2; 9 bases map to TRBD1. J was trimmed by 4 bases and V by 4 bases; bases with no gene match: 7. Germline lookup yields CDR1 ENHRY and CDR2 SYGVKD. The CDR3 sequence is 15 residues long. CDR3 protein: CAISVGTGGVYGYTF. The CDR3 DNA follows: TGTGCCATCAGTGTTGGTACAGGGGGCGTCTATGGCTACACCTTC.

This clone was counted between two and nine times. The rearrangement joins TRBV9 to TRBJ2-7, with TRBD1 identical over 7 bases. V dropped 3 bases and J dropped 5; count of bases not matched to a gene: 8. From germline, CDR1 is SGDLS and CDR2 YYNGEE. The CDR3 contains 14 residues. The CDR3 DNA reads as TGTGCCAGCAGCGCTGGGAACAGGGGTGACGAGCAGTACTTC. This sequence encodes CASSAGNRGDEQYF.

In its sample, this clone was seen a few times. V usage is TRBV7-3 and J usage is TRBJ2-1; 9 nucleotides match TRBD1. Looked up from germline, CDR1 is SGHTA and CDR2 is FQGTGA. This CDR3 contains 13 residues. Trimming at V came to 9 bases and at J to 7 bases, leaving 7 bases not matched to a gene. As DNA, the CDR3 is TGTGCCAGTTCGGGACAGGGTATGAATGAGCAGTTCTTC. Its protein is CASSGQGMNEQFF.

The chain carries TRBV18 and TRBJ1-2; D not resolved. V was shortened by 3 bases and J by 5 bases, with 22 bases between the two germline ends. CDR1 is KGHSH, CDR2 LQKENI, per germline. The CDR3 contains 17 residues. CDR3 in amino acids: CASSPAGVRAKHYGYTF. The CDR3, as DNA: TGTGCCAGCTCACCGGCGGGTGTGCGAGCTAAGCATTATGGCTACACCTTC.

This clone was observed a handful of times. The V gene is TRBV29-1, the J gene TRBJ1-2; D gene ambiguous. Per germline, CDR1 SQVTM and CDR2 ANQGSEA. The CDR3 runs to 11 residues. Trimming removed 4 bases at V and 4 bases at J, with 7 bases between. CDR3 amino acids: CSVALLYGYTF. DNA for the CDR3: TGCAGCGTTGCTCTTCTCTATGGCTACACCTTC.

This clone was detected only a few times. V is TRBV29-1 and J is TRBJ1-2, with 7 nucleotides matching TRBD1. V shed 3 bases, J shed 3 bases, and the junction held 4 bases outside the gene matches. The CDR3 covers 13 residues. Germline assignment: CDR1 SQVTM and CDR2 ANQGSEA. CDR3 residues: CSVETGPDYGYTF. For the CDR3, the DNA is TGCAGCGTTGAGACAGGGCCGGACTATGGCTACACCTTC.

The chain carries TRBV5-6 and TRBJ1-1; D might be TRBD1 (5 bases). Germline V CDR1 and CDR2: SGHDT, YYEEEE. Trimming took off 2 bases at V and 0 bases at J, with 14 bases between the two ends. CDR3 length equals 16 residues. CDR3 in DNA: TGTGCCAGCAGCTTCGCAGGGTGGAAAATGAACACTGAAGCTTTCTTT. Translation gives CASSFAGWKMNTEAFF.

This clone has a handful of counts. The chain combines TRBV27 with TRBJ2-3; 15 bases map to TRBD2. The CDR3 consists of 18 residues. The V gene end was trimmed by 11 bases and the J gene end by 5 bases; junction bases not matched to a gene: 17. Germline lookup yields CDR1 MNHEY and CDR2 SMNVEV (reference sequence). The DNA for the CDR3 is TGTGCCGGGCAATCCGGGACTAGCGGGAGGTTGCCGGGAGATACGCAGTATTTT. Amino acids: CAGQSGTSGRLPGDTQYF.

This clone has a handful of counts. The CDR3 DNA sequence: TGTGCCAGCCGCGGGGGCGCTCCTAATGAAAAACTGTTTTTT. Translation gives CASRGGAPNEKLFF. The rearrangement joins TRBV7-9 to TRBJ1-4; a possible D gene is TRBD1 (6 bases). The CDR3 consists of 14 residues. CDR1 is SEHNR, CDR2 FQNEAQ, per germline (reference sequence). Trimming cost V 8 bases and J 3 bases, with 13 bases left between them.

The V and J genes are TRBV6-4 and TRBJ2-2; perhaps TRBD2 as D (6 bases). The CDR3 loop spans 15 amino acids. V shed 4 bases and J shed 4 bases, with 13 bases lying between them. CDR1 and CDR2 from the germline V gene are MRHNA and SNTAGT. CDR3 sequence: CASSATVGGTGELFF. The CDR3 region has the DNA TGTGCCAGCAGTGCGACAGTCGGGGGCACCGGGGAGCTGTTTTTT.